These 2 T cell receptor beta chains originate from one sample sequenced in a study of blood T cell repertoires in COVID-19. Repertoires were generated with immunoSEQ multiplex PCR, while TCRdb's copy carries only in-frame clones and drops some. The sample yields over 150,000 clones, around 84% seen once. The sequenced sample was peripheral blood. The receptor source for this set is a woman aged 60-70 years with COVID-19, enrolled during active disease.

The V and J genes are TRBV18 and TRBJ1-2; 9 bases are a match to TRBD1. V shed 2 bases, J shed 7 bases, and the junction held 8 bases outside the gene matches. Germline CDR1 reads KGHSH; CDR2 reads LQKENI. The CDR3 covers 15 residues. DNA of the CDR3: TGTGCCAGCTCACCAGGGACAGGGAAGTTAGCTGGCTACACCTTC. Residues: CASSPGTGKLAGYTF. Looking up the rest from reference TRBV18 and TRBJ1-2 gives the full variable domain: NAGVMQNPRHLVRRRGQEARLRCSPMKGHSHVYWYRQLPEEGLKFMVYLQKENIIDESGMPKERFSAEFPKEGPSILRIQQVVRGDSAAYFCASSPGTGKLAGYTFGSGTRLTVV.

J is TRBJ1-1 and V is TRBV12-3 or TRBV12-4, with D unresolved. This CDR3 spans 13 amino acids. Trimming removed 5 bases at V and 3 bases at J, with 10 bases between. The CDR3 loop reads CASSRNGYTEAFF. Written as DNA, the CDR3 is TGTGCCAGCAGTCGTAACGGGTACACTGAAGCTTTCTTT.